This section outlines one T cell receptor (beta chain) sequence together with its context. As processed by the authors: Estimates of nucleated cell counts were drawn from the amplification of reference gene primers. Generated by immunoSEQ multiplex PCR, the TCRdb table keeps only in-frame clones and is missing some. V and J calls and clone size are those listed in that table; D and trimming were worked out from the DNA. The table has approximately 70,000 clones, approximately 90% seen once. The data were obtained in a study of blood T cell repertoires in COVID-19. Looking at the study overall: The United States, Italy and Spain supplied acute and convalescent COVID-19 samples.

With 9 bases removed from V and 7 bases from J, the gap between germline ends came to 13 bases. CDR1 and CDR2 (germline): SGHTA, FQGNSA. The CDR3 is made up of 12 amino acids. The TCR originated in a woman between 55 and 75 years old with active COVID-19. The sequenced material came from peripheral blood. The chain couples TRBV7-2 to TRBJ2-1, with a tentative D call TRBD2 (6 bases). The CDR3: CASAGLLNEQFF. CDR3 nucleotides: TGTGCCAGTGCGGGACTTTTGAATGAGCAGTTCTTC.